Detailed here is one TCR beta chain. A J-beta primer mix and a sample-barcoded 5' primer were used in a second PCR of about 6 to 12 cycles. TCRdb re-called the 5' RACE reads through MiXCR, storing one row per CDR3 protein. Of over 1,500,000 distinct CDR3 sequences listed, 49% are singletons. These data are taken from a study of blood T cells in healthy people across ages. This CDR3 spans 14 amino acids. The germline V gene encodes CDR1 MDHEN and CDR2 SYDVKM. Trimming stripped 2 bases from V and 11 bases from J, with 18 bases between. This chain joins TRBV28 and TRBJ2-5, with D unclear. Specimen: blood. The TCR was taken from a woman aged 40 to 55 in good health. CDR3 residues: CASSLTGMWNEQYF. CDR3 nucleotides: TGTGCCAGCAGTTTAACCGGTATGTGGAATGAGCAGTACTTC.